What follows is one TCR beta chain and its context. V lost 10 bases, J lost 7 bases, and 12 bases stayed unmatched. Germline-derived CDR1 and CDR2 are SNHLY and FYNNEI. This CDR3 has 14 amino acids. The data originate from a study of siplizumab effects on memory and regulatory T cells. Assay used: immunoSEQ multiplex PCR; TCRdb lists only in-frame clones, some missing. The table records 95,000 to 110,000 clones, about 93% of them present only once. Material: Tregs sorted from blood. The receptor was derived from a human donor in good health. J is TRBJ1-4 and V is TRBV2, with 7 bases matching TRBD1. CDR3 in DNA: TGTGCCACCACCCAGGGGGGCGCGGGTGAAAAACTGTTTTTT. It is translated as CATTQGGAGEKLFF.